These T cell receptor beta chains were read from a single sample in a study of blood T cell repertoires in COVID-19. Sequencing was performed with immunoSEQ multiplex PCR; in TCRdb, only in-frame clones are kept and a portion is missing. The sample carries hundreds of thousands of clones, approximately 84% recorded once. The sample taken for sequencing was PBMCs or T cells enriched from blood (not recorded which). The receptor source for this set is a woman aged 40 to 49 with acute COVID-19. Both conserved end residues are part of each CDR3. D genes are given only for firm matches. Clone size appears in some rows only: once, few, many, or a class for an expanded clone.

v_call,d_call,j_call,clone_size,cdr3_aa,cdr3_nt
TRBV12-3/TRBV12-4,-,TRBJ2-7,-,CASSDRSEQYF,TGTGCCAGCAGCGACAGGAGTGAGCAGTACTTC
TRBV2,TRBD1,TRBJ1-5,-,CASSEDRGNSNQPQHF,TGTGCCAGCAGTGAAGACAGGGGGAATAGCAATCAGCCCCAGCATTTT
TRBV6-5,-,TRBJ1-4,-,CASRSTYNEKLFF,TGTGCCAGCCGATCCACCTATAATGAAAAACTGTTTTTT
TRBV5-1,-,TRBJ1-4,-,CASSLGPISTNEKLFF,TGCGCCAGCAGCTTGGGTCCCATTTCAACTAATGAAAAACTGTTTTTT
TRBV3-1/TRBV3-2,-,TRBJ1-1,-,CASAGQGNTEAFF,TGTGCCAGCGCGGGGCAGGGGAACACTGAAGCTTTCTTT
TRBV7-2,-,TRBJ1-1,-,CASSQRGGEAFF,TGTGCCAGCAGCCAACGAGGGGGTGAAGCTTTCTTT
TRBV5-8,TRBD2,TRBJ2-7,-,CASSGGGLAGAHEQYF,TGTGCCAGCAGCGGGGGGGGACTAGCGGGAGCCCACGAGCAGTACTTC
TRBV10-3,TRBD1,TRBJ2-2,-,CAIRRTGGDTGELFF,TGTGCCATCAGAAGGACAGGGGGTGACACCGGGGAGCTGTTTTTT
TRBV2,TRBD1,TRBJ1-2,-,CASAYRDSYNYGYTF,TGTGCCAGCGCCTACCGGGACAGCTATAACTATGGCTACACCTTC
TRBV6-5,-,TRBJ1-2,-,CASSPSNYGYTF,TGTGCCAGCAGTCCGAGTAACTATGGCTACACCTTC
TRBV7-8,TRBD2,TRBJ2-7,-,CASSPRASGSSYEQYF,TGTGCCAGCAGCCCCCGGGCTAGCGGGTCCTCCTACGAGCAGTACTTC
TRBV30,TRBD2,TRBJ2-7,-,CAWSGSLAGGHEQYF,TGTGCCTGGAGTGGTTCGCTAGCGGGAGGCCACGAGCAGTACTTC
TRBV4-2,TRBD1,TRBJ2-1,-,CASSHGTAKDNEQFF,TGTGCCAGCAGCCACGGGACAGCCAAGGACAATGAGCAGTTCTTC
TRBV6-5,TRBD1,TRBJ2-1,few,CASSYRGLVNEQFF,TGTGCCAGCAGTTACAGGGGGCTGGTCAATGAGCAGTTCTTC
TRBV7-9,-,TRBJ1-2,few,CASSLTESYGYTF,TGTGCCAGCAGCTTAACAGAATCCTATGGCTACACCTTC
TRBV9,-,TRBJ2-3,-,CASSVGPGNKADTQYF,TGTGCCAGCAGCGTAGGCCCAGGGAATAAGGCAGATACGCAGTATTTT
TRBV4-2,-,TRBJ2-7,few,CASSQEATESSYEQYF,TGTGCCAGCAGCCAAGAAGCGACAGAAAGCTCCTACGAGCAGTACTTC
TRBV19,TRBD1,TRBJ1-5,-,CASSTGGAGGRVGPQHF,TGTGCCAGTAGTACGGGCGGGGCAGGGGGCCGGGTTGGGCCCCAGCATTTT
TRBV7-2,-,TRBJ2-6,-,CASSPPGAGANVLTF,TGTGCCAGCAGTCCGCCCGGGGCTGGGGCCAACGTCCTGACTTTC
TRBV20-1,TRBD1,TRBJ1-1,-,CSASSGGNWGTEAFF,TGCAGTGCTAGTTCAGGGGGCAATTGGGGCACTGAAGCTTTCTTT